The rows below give T cell receptor beta chains drawn from one sample of a study of lung T cells in sarcoidosis with Löfgren's syndrome. TCRdb fed the reads into MiXCR, producing one record per CDR3 protein. The repertoire holds approximately 20,000 distinct CDR3 sequences, 20% to 25% seen once, with approximately 4% in the top ten. Sequenced material: CD4+ T cells from PBMCs. All receptors come from a human donor with sarcoidosis (Löfgren's syndrome or another form), or a control subject (not recorded which). Both conserved end residues are trimmed from each CDR3.

TRBJ2-7 TRBV3-1 ASSQVGAGGPPTYEQY
TRBJ2-5 TRBV28 ASSFPTSWGPPGRETQY
TRBJ2-5 TRBV20-1 SATLDRAQEAQY
TRBJ1-2 TRBV18 ASSHQTDNYGYT
TRBJ2-5 TRBV20-1 SAVGLEETQY
TRBJ2-3 TRBV5-1 ASSLALGTDTQY
TRBJ1-1 TRBV4-3 ASSQGDTMNTEAF
TRBJ1-5 TRBV19 ASSPSGHSNQPQH
TRBJ2-1 TRBV20-1 SKAIRPGLAEGGGWNEQF
TRBJ2-7 TRBV4-3 ASSQADGLEQY
TRBJ1-1 TRBV4-2 ASSPPGVDEAF
TRBJ2-1 TRBV24-1 ATSDLGGGHNEQF
TRBJ2-7 TRBV7-6 ASSSRQGLAYEQY
TRBJ2-3 TRBV5-1 ASSPERAWGTDTQY
TRBJ1-3 TRBV6-1 ASTPDRGGGNTIY
TRBJ2-3 TRBV2 ASSDSGYTDTQY
TRBJ2-3 TRBV3-1 ASSPTGADTQY
TRBJ2-7 TRBV7-6 ASSRTDRSYEQY
TRBJ2-7 TRBV18 ASSPSTSGRGHEQY
TRBJ2-1 TRBV14 ASSQSAYEQF
TRBJ2-1 TRBV4-1 ASSQELAPYNEQF
TRBJ2-3 TRBV7-9 ASSSGGAGVQDTQY
TRBJ2-1 TRBV6-1 ASISLGGTRGFGDEQF
TRBJ2-5 TRBV18 ASSPRLAGVQETQY